The 26 T cell receptor beta chains listed next were all sequenced from one sample in a study of response to subunit inactivated influenza vaccine. Each CDR3 protein is one row after TCRdb ran MiXCR on the RT-PCR reads. Of roughly 710,000 distinct CDR3 sequences listed, 14% are singletons. The material sequenced was PBMCs from blood, taken about 14 days before vaccination. The source of these receptors is a man over 45 who received an inactivated influenza vaccine.

With regard to this clonotype: A much larger clone is a single base away; this may be a read error. The V and J genes are TRBV4-1 and TRBJ1-4; 9 nucleotides line up with TRBD1. There are 14 residues in the CDR3. The V segment lost 7 bases and the J segment 6 bases; nucleotides outside the gene matches: 6. CDR1 MGHRA and CDR2 YSYEKL come from the germline V gene. The CDR3 DNA reads TGCGCCAGCACCAGAGACAGGGGGTATGAAAAACTGTTTTTT. Translated, it gives CASTRDRGYEKLFF.

J is TRBJ2-1 and V is TRBV4-3; 8 nucleotides line up with TRBD2. The CDR3 sequence is 16 residues long. Trimming took 4 bases from V and 3 from J; bases not matched to a gene: 8. Germline lookup yields CDR1 LGHNA and CDR2 YSLEER. CDR3 protein: CASSRLRGLDYNEQFF. In DNA, the CDR3 is TGCGCCAGCAGCCGTCTTAGGGGACTAGACTACAATGAGCAGTTCTTC.

The V call is TRBV2, the J call TRBJ1-1; no definite D call. V lost 4 bases, J lost 6 bases, and 9 bases lay in between. The CDR3 is 12 residues long. Germline CDR1 and CDR2: SNHLY and FYNNEI. The CDR3 reads CASSGAGSEAFF. The DNA of the CDR3 is TGTGCCAGCAGTGGCGCGGGTTCTGAAGCTTTCTTT.

The chain has TRBV2 and TRBJ2-2; no firm D call. Trimming stripped 7 bases from V and 2 bases from J, with 11 bases between. CDR1 and CDR2 (germline): SNHLY, FYNNEI. The CDR3 is made up of 14 amino acids. CDR3 sequence: CASINRRNTGELFF. The CDR3 DNA reads TGTGCCAGCATCAACAGAAGAAACACCGGGGAGCTGTTTTTT.

A few counts support this clonotype. The chain employs TRBV6-1 and TRBJ2-5, with 10 bases fitting TRBD1. Germline lookup yields CDR1 MNHNS and CDR2 SASEGT. V dropped 0 bases and J dropped 5; count of bases not matched to a gene: 6. This CDR3 contains 16 residues. The DNA for the CDR3 is TGTGCCAGCAGTGAAGCGCCGACAGGGGGCAGGGAGACCCAGTACTTC. Translation gives CASSEAPTGGRETQYF.

V and J are TRBV20-1 and TRBJ1-5; no clear D gene. The V end was cut by 6 bases, the J end by 7 bases, with 10 bases between. This CDR3 spans 11 amino acids. CDR1 and CDR2 (germline): DFQATT, SNEGSKA (reference sequence). The CDR3 protein is CSASGRQPQHF. In nucleotides, the CDR3 is TGCAGTGCCAGTGGACGGCAGCCCCAGCATTTT.

This clonotype was counted at least ten times. The chain employs TRBV5-1 and TRBJ1-5; D unresolved. CDR3 length: 14 amino acids. The V gene's germline CDR1 is SGHRS and CDR2 YFSETQ. The V end was cut by 0 bases, the J end by 3 bases, with 7 bases between. This chain's CDR3 is CASSLEGYNQPQHF. The CDR3 DNA reads TGCGCCAGCAGCTTGGAGGGTTACAATCAGCCCCAGCATTTT.

Ten or more counts support this clonotype. The chain is built from TRBV7-6 and TRBJ2-2; 8 bases align to TRBD2. The germline V gene has CDR1 SGHVS and CDR2 FNYEAQ. The CDR3 has 18 residues. Unmatched junction bases numbered 7, after V lost 1 base and J lost 0 bases. CDR3 in DNA: TGTGCCAGCAGCTTAGAGGCTAGCGGGTGGCCGAACACCGGGGAGCTGTTTTTT. It is translated as CASSLEASGWPNTGELFF.

The J gene is TRBJ2-5, the V gene TRBV7-2; the match to TRBD1 covers 9 bases. The CDR3 runs 16 residues. J lost 6 bases, V lost 5 bases, and 13 bases had no gene match. Germline loops: CDR1 SGHTA, CDR2 FQGNSA. CDR3 in DNA: TGTGCCAGCAGCCTTCCGTCAGGACAGGGGAGGCAGACCCAGTACTTC. This codes for CASSLPSGQGRQTQYF.

The chain joins TRBV9 to TRBJ2-5; 9 bases agree with TRBD2. With 2 bases clipped from V and 2 bases from J, the junction kept 7 bases outside the gene matches. The CDR3 contains 16 residues. Germline V CDR1 and CDR2: SGDLS, YYNGEE. CDR3 sequence: CASSVSGRSLQETQYF. CDR3 DNA: TGTGCCAGCAGCGTGAGCGGGAGGTCCCTACAAGAGACCCAGTACTTC.

There are many counts of this clonotype. The chain employs TRBV12-3 or TRBV12-4 and TRBJ1-1; TRBD1 aligns across 10 bases. The CDR3 contains 15 residues. The V gene end was trimmed by 4 bases and the J gene end by 5 bases; junction bases not matched to a gene: 7. The CDR3 loop is CASSYSGTGVTEAFF. CDR3 DNA sequence: TGTGCCAGCAGTTACTCCGGGACAGGGGTGACTGAAGCTTTCTTT.

In its sample, this clonotype was seen a few times. The J gene is TRBJ1-1, the V gene TRBV3-1, with D possibly matching TRBD1 (6 bases). The CDR3 extends over 12 amino acids. The germline V gene encodes CDR1 LGHDT and CDR2 YNNKEL (reference sequence). V shed 8 bases and J shed 1 base, with 8 bases lying between them. CDR3 in amino acids: CASGGQNTEAFF. The CDR3 DNA reads as TGTGCCAGCGGGGGACAGAACACTGAAGCTTTCTTT.

This clonotype was counted ten times or more. The V and J genes are TRBV24-1 and TRBJ2-1; 8 nucleotides align to TRBD2. The CDR3 sequence is 15 residues long. V lost 0 bases, J lost 9 bases, and 6 bases stayed unmatched. CDR1 KGHDR and CDR2 SFDVKD come from the germline V gene. CDR3 bases: TGTGCCACCAGTGATTTGGATAGCGGGATTTCTGAGCAGTTCTTC. It is translated as CATSDLDSGISEQFF.

The chain is built from TRBV5-1 and TRBJ2-1; D assignment may be TRBD1 or TRBD2 (5 bases each). The length of the CDR3 is 11 residues. Trimming left V 4 bases short and J 15 bases short, with 14 bases between. Germline V gives CDR1 SGHRS, CDR2 YFSETQ. The CDR3 loop is CASSQQGPLFF. The CDR3 nucleotides are TGCGCCAGCAGCCAGCAGGGACCCCTGTTCTTC.

This clonotype was seen more than once but under ten times. The genes are TRBV12-3 or TRBV12-4 and TRBJ1-4, with 9 bases aligning to TRBD1. The CDR3 has 14 amino acids. V shed 6 bases, J shed 8 bases, and the junction held 7 bases outside the gene matches. Written as DNA, the CDR3 is TGTGCCAGCAGAACCGGGACAGGGACGGAAAAACTGTTTTTT. It yields the protein CASRTGTGTEKLFF.

This clonotype was counted only a few times. The J gene is TRBJ1-4, the V gene TRBV29-1, with D hard to call. Germline values: CDR1 SQVTM, CDR2 ANQGSEA. This CDR3 is 13 amino acids long. Trimming took off 4 bases at V and 2 bases at J, with 8 bases between the two ends. CDR3 region: CSVVSRTNEKLFF. In DNA form, the CDR3 reads TGCAGCGTTGTTAGTCGGACTAATGAAAAACTGTTTTTT.

This clonotype was picked up a small number of times. This chain connects TRBV12-3 or TRBV12-4 to TRBJ1-1, with D possibly being TRBD1 (6 bases). This CDR3 has 13 amino acids. V gave up 3 bases and J gave up 4 bases, with 9 bases separating them. The CDR3 spells CASSLMGATEAFF. The CDR3, as DNA: TGTGCCAGCAGTTTGATGGGGGCCACTGAAGCTTTCTTT.

The genes are TRBV4-2 and TRBJ1-5, with unresolved D. The CDR3 totals 15 residues. CDR1 and CDR2 from the germline V gene are LGHNA and YNFKEQ. V was clipped by 0 bases and J by 7 bases, with 13 bases between them. The CDR3 is CASSQELGVGQPQHF. The CDR3 coding sequence is TGTGCCAGCAGCCAAGAGCTTGGAGTCGGACAGCCCCAGCATTTT.

The sample holds a few counts of this clonotype. The V gene is TRBV7-9, the J gene TRBJ1-5; no reliable D call. CDR3 length: 14 residues. Deletions cut 4 bases from V and 2 bases from J, with 9 bases between. Germline V gives CDR1 SEHNR, CDR2 FQNEAQ (reference sequence). The CDR3 nucleotides are TGTGCCAGCAGCTCCGAACCAGGCAATCAGCCCCAGCATTTT. This codes for CASSSEPGNQPQHF.

The sample holds many counts of this clonotype. V gene TRBV3-1 combines with J gene TRBJ2-5; D is ambiguous. CDR1 is LGHDT and CDR2 is YNNKEL in the germline V gene (reference sequence). This CDR3 region has 16 residues. V lost 0 bases to trimming and J lost 2 bases, with 13 bases between them. The CDR3 reads CASSQDWFGGQETQYF. CDR3 nucleotide sequence: TGTGCCAGCAGCCAAGATTGGTTTGGCGGACAAGAGACCCAGTACTTC.

The chain has TRBV3-1 and TRBJ2-7, with 7 bases identical to TRBD2. Germline CDR1 reads LGHDT; CDR2 reads YNNKEL (reference sequence). Unmatched junction bases numbered 5, after V lost 1 base and J lost 2 bases. The CDR3 has 15 amino acids. The CDR3 reads CASSQGSSGAYEQYF. CDR3 in DNA: TGTGCCAGCAGCCAAGGATCGAGCGGGGCCTACGAGCAGTACTTC.

The chain couples TRBV3-1 to TRBJ2-7; D is unresolved. CDR3 length equals 13 residues. Germline CDR1 reads LGHDT; CDR2 reads YNNKEL (reference sequence). V shed 1 base and J shed 5 bases, with 9 bases lying between them. For the CDR3, the DNA is TGTGCCAGCAGCCAAGCTCCTACCCACGAGCAGTACTTC. This translates into CASSQAPTHEQYF.

This clonotype showed up just a few times. The chain couples TRBV5-1 to TRBJ1-5; a weak D match, TRBD1 (5 bases). This CDR3 has 15 residues. Trimming removed 0 bases from V and 4 bases from J, with 11 bases in between. The V gene's germline CDR1 is SGHRS and CDR2 YFSETQ. The CDR3 loop reads CASSLEGAPNQPQHF. The CDR3 nucleotides are TGCGCCAGCAGCTTGGAAGGGGCGCCGAATCAGCCCCAGCATTTT.

On this clonotype itself: Here the CDR3 omits its conserved ending phenylalanine or tryptophan, so a read error is the likely source. CDR3 sequence: CASSRDRHYEQYL. The CDR3 DNA reads TGTGCCAGCAGCCGTGACAGACATTACGAGCAGTACTTA. This chain links TRBV7-6 with TRBJ2-7, with D maybe TRBD1 (5 bases). There are 13 residues in the CDR3. V shed 5 bases and J shed 4 bases, with 12 bases lying between them. Germline V lookup: CDR1 SGHVS, CDR2 FNYEAQ.

This clonotype has a count of ten or more. The chain has TRBV12-3 or TRBV12-4 and TRBJ1-6; 7 bases agree with TRBD1. V lost 4 bases and J lost 6; bases outside the gene matches: 0. The CDR3 contains 13 residues. CDR3 coding DNA: TGTGCCAGCAGTTACAGGGGTAATTCACCCCTCCACTTT. Its translation is CASSYRGNSPLHF.

The chain joins TRBV28 to TRBJ2-7, with TRBD2 matching 16 bases. J gave up 5 bases and V 11 bases, and 9 bases lay outside the gene matches. Looked up from germline, CDR1 is MDHEN and CDR2 is SYDVKM. The CDR3 is 15 amino acids. The chain's CDR3 is CASHGTSGRVDEQYF. CDR3 bases: TGTGCCTCTCATGGGACTAGCGGGAGGGTCGACGAGCAGTACTTC.